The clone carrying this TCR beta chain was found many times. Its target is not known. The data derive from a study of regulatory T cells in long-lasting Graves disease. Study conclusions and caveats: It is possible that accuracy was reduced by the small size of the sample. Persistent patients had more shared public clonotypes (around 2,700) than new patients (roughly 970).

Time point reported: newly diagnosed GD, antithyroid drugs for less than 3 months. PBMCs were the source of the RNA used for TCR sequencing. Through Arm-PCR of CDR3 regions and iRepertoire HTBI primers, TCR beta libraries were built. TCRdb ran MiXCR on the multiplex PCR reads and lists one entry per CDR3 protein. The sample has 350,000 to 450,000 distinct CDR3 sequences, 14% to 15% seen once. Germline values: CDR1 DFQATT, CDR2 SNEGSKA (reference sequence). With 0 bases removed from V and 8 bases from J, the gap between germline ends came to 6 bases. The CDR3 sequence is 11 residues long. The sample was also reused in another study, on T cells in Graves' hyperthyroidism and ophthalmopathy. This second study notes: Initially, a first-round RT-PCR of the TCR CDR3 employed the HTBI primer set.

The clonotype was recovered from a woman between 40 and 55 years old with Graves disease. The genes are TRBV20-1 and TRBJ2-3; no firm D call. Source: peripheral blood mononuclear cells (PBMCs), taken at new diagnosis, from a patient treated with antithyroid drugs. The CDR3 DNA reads TGCAGTGCTAGAGATCTATCTACGCAGTATTTT. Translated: CSARDLSTQYF.